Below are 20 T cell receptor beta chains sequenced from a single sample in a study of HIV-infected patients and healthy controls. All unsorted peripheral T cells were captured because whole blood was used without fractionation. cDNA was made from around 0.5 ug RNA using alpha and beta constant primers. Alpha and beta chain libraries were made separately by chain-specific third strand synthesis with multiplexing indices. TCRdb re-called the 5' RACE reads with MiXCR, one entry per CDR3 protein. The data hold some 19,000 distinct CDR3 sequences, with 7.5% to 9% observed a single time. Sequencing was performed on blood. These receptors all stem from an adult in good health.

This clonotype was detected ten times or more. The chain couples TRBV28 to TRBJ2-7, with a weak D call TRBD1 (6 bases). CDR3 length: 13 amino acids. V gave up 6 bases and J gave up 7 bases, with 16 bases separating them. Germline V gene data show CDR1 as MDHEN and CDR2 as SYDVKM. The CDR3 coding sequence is TGTGCCAGCAGCCAACAGGGCAGGTGGGAGCAGTACTTC. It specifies CASSQQGRWEQYF.

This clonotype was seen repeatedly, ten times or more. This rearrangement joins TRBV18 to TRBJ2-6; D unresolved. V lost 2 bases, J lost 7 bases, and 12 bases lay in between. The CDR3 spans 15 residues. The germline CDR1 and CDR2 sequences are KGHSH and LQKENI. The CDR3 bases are TGTGCCAGCTCACCAACTGGACGGTCTGCCAACGTCCTGACTTTC. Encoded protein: CASSPTGRSANVLTF. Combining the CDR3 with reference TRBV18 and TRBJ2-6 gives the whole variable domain NAGVMQNPRHLVRRRGQEARLRCSPMKGHSHVYWYRQLPEEGLKFMVYLQKENIIDESGMPKERFSAEFPKEGPSILRIQQVVRGDSAAYFCASSPTGRSANVLTFGAGSRLTVL.

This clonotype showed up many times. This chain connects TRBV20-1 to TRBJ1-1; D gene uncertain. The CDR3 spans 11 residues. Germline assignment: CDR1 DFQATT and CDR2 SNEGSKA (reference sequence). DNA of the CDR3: TGCAGCCAGGAAAGGTTCACTGAAGCTTTCTTT. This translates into CSQERFTEAFF.

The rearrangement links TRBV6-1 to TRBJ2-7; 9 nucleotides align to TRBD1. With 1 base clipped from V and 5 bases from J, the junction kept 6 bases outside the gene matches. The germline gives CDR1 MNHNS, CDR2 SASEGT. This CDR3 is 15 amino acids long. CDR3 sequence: CASSEEGQGSDEQYF. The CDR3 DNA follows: TGTGCCAGCAGTGAAGAAGGACAGGGGAGCGACGAGCAGTACTTC.

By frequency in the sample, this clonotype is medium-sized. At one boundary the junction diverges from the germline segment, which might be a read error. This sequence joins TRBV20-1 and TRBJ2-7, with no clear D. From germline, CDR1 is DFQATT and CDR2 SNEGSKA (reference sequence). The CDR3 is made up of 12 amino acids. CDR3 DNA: TGCAGTGCCAGAGCCTGGGCCGGCGAGCAGTACTTC. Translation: CSARAWAGEQYF.

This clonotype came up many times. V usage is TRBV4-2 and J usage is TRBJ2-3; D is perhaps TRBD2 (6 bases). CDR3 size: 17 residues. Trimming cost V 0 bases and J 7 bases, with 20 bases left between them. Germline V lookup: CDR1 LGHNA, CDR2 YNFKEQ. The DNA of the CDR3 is TGTGCCAGCAGCCAAGATCGTCTCCGGGACTCTGCCCATACGCAGTATTTT. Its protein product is CASSQDRLRDSAHTQYF.

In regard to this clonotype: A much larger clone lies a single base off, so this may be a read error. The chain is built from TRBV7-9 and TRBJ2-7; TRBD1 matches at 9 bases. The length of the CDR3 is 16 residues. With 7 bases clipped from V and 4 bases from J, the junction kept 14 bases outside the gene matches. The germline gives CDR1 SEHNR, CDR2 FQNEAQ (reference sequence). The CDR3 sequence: CASNSTSRQGGYEQYF. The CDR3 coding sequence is TGTGCCAGCAACTCAACCTCCCGACAGGGGGGTTACGAGCAGTACTTC.

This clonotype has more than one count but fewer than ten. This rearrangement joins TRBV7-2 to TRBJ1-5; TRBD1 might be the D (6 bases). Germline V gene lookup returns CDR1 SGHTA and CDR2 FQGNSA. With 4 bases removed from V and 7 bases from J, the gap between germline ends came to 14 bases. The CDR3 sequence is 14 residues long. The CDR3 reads CASSSAGGMQPQHF. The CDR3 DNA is TGTGCCAGCAGCTCAGCCGGGGGCATGCAGCCCCAGCATTTT. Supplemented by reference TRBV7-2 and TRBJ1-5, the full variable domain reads GAGVSQSPSNKVTEKGKDVELRCDPISGHTALYWYRQSLGQGLEFLIYFQGNSAPDKSGLPSDRFSAERTGGSVSTLTIQRTQQEDSAVYLCASSSAGGMQPQHFGDGTRLSIL.

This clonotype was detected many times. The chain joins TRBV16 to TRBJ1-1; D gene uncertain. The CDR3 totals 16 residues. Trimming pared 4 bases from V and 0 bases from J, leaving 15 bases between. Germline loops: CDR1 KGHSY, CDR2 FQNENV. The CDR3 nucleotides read TGTGCCAGCAGCCGTACCCGACACGATATGAACACTGAAGCTTTCTTT. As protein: CASSRTRHDMNTEAFF.

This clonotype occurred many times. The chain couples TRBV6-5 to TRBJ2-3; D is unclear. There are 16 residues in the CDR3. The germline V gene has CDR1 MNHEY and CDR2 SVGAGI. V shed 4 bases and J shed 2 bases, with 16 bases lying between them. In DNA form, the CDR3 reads TGTGCCAGCAGTTTAAGTGGGGTGCCTACCACAGATACGCAGTATTTT. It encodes CASSLSGVPTTDTQYF.

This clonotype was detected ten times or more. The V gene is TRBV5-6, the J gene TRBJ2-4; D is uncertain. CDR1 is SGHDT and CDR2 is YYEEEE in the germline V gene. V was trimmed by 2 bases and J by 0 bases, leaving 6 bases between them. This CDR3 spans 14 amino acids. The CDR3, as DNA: TGTGCCAGCAGCTTACGACAAGCCAAAAACATTCAGTACTTC. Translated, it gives CASSLRQAKNIQYF.

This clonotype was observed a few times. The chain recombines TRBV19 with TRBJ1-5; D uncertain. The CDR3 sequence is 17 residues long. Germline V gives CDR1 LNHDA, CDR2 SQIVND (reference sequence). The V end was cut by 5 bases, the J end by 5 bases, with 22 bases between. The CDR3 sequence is CASSVMGSGSYYQPQHF. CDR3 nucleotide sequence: TGTGCCAGTAGTGTAATGGGTTCAGGATCTTATTATCAGCCCCAGCATTTT.

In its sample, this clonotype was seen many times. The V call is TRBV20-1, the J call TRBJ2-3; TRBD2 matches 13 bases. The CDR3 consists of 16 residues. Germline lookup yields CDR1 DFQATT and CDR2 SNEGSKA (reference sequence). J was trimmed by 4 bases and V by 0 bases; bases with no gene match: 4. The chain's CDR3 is CSARDETSGGPDTQYF. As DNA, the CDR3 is TGCAGTGCTAGAGATGAGACTAGCGGGGGGCCAGATACGCAGTATTTT.

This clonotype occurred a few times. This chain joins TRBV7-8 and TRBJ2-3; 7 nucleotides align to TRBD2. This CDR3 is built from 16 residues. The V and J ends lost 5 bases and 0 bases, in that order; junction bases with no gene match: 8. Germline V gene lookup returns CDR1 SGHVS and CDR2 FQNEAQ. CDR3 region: CASSPGLPPSTDTQYF. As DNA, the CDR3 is TGTGCCAGCAGCCCGGGACTACCACCAAGCACAGATACGCAGTATTTT.

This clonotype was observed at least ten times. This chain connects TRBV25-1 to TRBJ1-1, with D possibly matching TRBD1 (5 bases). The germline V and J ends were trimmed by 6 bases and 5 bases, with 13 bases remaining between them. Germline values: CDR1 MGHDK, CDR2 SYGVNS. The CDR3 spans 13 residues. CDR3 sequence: CASRDRLFTEAFF. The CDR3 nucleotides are TGTGCCAGCAGAGACAGATTATTTACTGAAGCTTTCTTT.

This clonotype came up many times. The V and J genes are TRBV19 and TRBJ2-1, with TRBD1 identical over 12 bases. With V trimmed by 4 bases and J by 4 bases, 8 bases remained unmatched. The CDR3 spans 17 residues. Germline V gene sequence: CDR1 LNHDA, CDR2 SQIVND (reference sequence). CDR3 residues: CASSRYRDRGPYNEQFF. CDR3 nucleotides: TGTGCCAGTAGTAGGTACCGGGACAGGGGGCCTTACAATGAGCAGTTCTTC.

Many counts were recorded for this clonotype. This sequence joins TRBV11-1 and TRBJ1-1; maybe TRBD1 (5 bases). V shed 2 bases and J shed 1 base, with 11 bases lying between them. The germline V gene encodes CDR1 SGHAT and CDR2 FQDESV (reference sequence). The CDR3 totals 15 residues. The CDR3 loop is CASSLPGTGNTEAFF. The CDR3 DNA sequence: TGTGCCAGCAGCTTACCCGGCACAGGGAACACTGAAGCTTTCTTT. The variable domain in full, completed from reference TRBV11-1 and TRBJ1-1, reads EAEVAQSPRYKITEKSQAVAFWCDPISGHATLYWYRQILGQGPELLVQFQDESVVDDSQLPKDRFSAERLKGVDSTLKIQPAELGDSAMYLCASSLPGTGNTEAFFGQGTRLTVV.

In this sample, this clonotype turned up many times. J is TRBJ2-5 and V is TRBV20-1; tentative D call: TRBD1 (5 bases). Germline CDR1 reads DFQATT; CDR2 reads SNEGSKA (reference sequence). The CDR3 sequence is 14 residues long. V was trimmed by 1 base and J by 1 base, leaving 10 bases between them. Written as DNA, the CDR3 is TGCAGTGCTAGAGGCCGACAGATCCAAGAGACCCAGTACTTC. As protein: CSARGRQIQETQYF.

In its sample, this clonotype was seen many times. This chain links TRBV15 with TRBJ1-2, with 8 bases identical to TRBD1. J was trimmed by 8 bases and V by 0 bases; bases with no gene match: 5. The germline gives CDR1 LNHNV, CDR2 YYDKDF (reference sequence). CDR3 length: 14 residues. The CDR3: CATSREQGAAGYTF. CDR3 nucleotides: TGTGCCACCAGCAGAGAGCAGGGGGCTGCCGGCTACACCTTC. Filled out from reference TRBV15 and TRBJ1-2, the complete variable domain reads DAMVIQNPRYQVTQFGKPVTLSCSQTLNHNVMYWYQQKSSQAPKLLFHYYDKDFNNEADTPDNFQSRRPNTSFCFLDIRSPGLGDTAMYLCATSREQGAAGYTFGSGTRLTVV.

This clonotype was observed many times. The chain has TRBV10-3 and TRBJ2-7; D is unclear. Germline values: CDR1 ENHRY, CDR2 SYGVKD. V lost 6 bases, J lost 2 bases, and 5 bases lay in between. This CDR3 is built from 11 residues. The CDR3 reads CAISQAYEQYF. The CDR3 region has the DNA TGTGCCATCAGCCAAGCCTACGAGCAGTACTTC.